This T cell receptor beta chain was captured by sequencing in a study of blood T cell repertoires in COVID-19. Overall study context: Material from acute and convalescent COVID-19 was sourced from the United States, Italy and Spain. PBMCs, B-cell-depleted T cells, or T cells were the source of the cDNA or gDNA that made up the material.

Study processing details: Amplifying reference gene primers gave estimates of nucleated cell counts. The protocol was immunoSEQ multiplex PCR, while the TCRdb copy is restricted to in-frame clones and leaves out a portion. V and J calls plus clone size are reproduced from that table; the DNA served to infer D and trimming. The table has tens of thousands of clones, roughly four fifths seen once. Germline lookup yields CDR1 SGHNT and CDR2 YENEEA. V was pared by 1 base and J by 5 bases, with 8 bases between. This CDR3 is 13 amino acids long. This receptor was identified in a man in his sixties with COVID-19, enrolled during active disease. The chain carries TRBV11-3 and TRBJ1-2; no clear D gene. Sequencing input: peripheral blood. The CDR3 reads CASSLALSYGYTF. The CDR3 coding sequence is TGTGCCAGCAGCTTAGCCCTATCATATGGCTACACCTTC.